This T cell receptor beta chain was profiled in a study of beta chain features in type 1 diabetes. In the study overall: No age, gender or cell yield differences were seen between patients and healthy donors.

Study-wide results and limits: At VDJ recombination sites, type 1 diabetes patients had fewer insertions and more deleted nucleotides. Within each of all four CD4+ subsets, Type 1 diabetes patients had TCRB CDR3s that were moderately but significantly shorter. Shorter templates might be favored by PCR, and equally so in patients and in controls. Naive, central memory and Treg TCRB repertoires appeared more alike in patients than in healthy donors.

Points on this clone: Its target is not known.

Expressed TCRB transcripts were sequenced because the isolated RNA had all been reverse transcribed beforehand. TCRdb keeps only in-frame clones here, not all; method: immunoSEQ multiplex PCR. Among more than 250,000 clones listed, around 24% were seen once. The receptor comes from a woman aged 25 to 39 with type 1 diabetes. Sequenced: naive CD4+ T cells from blood.

The CDR3 nucleotides are TGTGCCAGCAGTCCCTATACGGGAAATGGGCGCAATGAGCAGTTCTTC. Its protein product is CASSPYTGNGRNEQFF. The rearrangement joins TRBV27 to TRBJ2-1; TRBD2 is a possible D gene (5 bases). The CDR3 spans 16 residues. V dropped 5 bases and J dropped 6 bases, with 20 bases sitting between them. Germline V gene sequence: CDR1 MNHEY, CDR2 SMNVEV (reference sequence).